Listed here are 6 T cell receptor beta chains from one sample, sequenced in a study of blood T cell repertoires in COVID-19. TCRdb's table, derived via immunoSEQ multiplex PCR, lists solely in-frame clones and lacks some. This sample has 100,000 to 150,000 clones, with 79% found just once. Sequenced material: peripheral blood. These TCRs come from a man between 40 and 49 years old with active or convalescent COVID-19.

V gene TRBV5-1 combines with J gene TRBJ2-7, with 7 bases lining up with TRBD1. The CDR3 length is 13 residues. Germline trimming cut 4 bases from V and 4 bases from J; bases unmatched to any gene: 5. Looked up from germline, CDR1 is SGHRS and CDR2 is YFSETQ. CDR3 loop: CASSINRGYEQYF. As DNA, the CDR3 is TGCGCCAGCAGCATAAACAGGGGATACGAGCAGTACTTC.

This chain connects TRBV19 to TRBJ1-3; maybe TRBD1 (6 bases). The CDR3 totals 15 residues. Trimming stripped 5 bases from V and 2 bases from J, with 13 bases between. Per the germline V gene, CDR1 is LNHDA and CDR2 is SQIVND (reference sequence). The CDR3 loop reads CASSATGQAGNTIYF. For the CDR3, the DNA is TGTGCCAGTAGTGCGACAGGCCAGGCTGGAAACACCATATATTTT.

V usage is TRBV9 and J usage is TRBJ1-4, with D possibly matching TRBD1 (5 bases). V was shortened by 4 bases and J by 4 bases, with 14 bases between the two germline ends. The CDR3 contains 15 residues. CDR1 is SGDLS and CDR2 is YYNGEE in the germline V gene. CDR3 bases: TGTGCCAGCAGCCCCCCCAGACAGTTTAATGAAAAACTGTTTTTT. Protein product: CASSPPRQFNEKLFF.

This clone showed up just a few times. V usage is TRBV11-2 and J usage is TRBJ2-2; 7 nucleotides match TRBD2. Trimming removed 7 bases from V and 4 bases from J; junction bases left unmatched: 9. Germline V gene data show CDR1 as SGHAT and CDR2 as FQNNGV. The CDR3 spans 15 residues. DNA of the CDR3: TGTGCCAGCATCCCAATGGGGGGGGTCACCGGGGAGCTGTTTTTT. It translates to CASIPMGGVTGELFF.

This clone was seen repeatedly, ten times or more. The rearrangement joins TRBV4-2 to TRBJ1-5; unclear D gene. V lost 0 bases, J lost 2 bases, and 11 bases lay in between. The CDR3 has 16 amino acids. CDR1 is LGHNA and CDR2 is YNFKEQ in the germline V gene. The DNA of the CDR3 is TGTGCCAGCAGCCAAGATAAACAGACGGGCAATCAGCCCCAGCATTTT. Translating gives CASSQDKQTGNQPQHF.

This chain links TRBV4-3 with TRBJ2-5, with a tentative D call TRBD2 (5 bases). The CDR3 runs 17 residues. Germline V CDR1 and CDR2: LGHNA, YSLEER. V lost 0 bases to trimming and J lost 1 base, with 15 bases between them. The CDR3 here is CASSQDTGSTFQETQYF. CDR3 sequence (DNA): TGCGCCAGCAGCCAAGATACGGGATCGACGTTCCAAGAGACCCAGTACTTC.